The T cell receptor (beta chain) described here comes from a study of T cell responses to AZD1222 COVID-19 vaccine (dated by TCRdb to the early 2020s). The study in broad terms: TCR sequencing was performed for approximately 240 trial participants, of whom roughly 200 were given two doses of AZD1222 and around 25 were given two doses of MenACWY control vaccine. Trial participants were enrolled into age subgroups of 18-55, 56-69 and 70-plus years, which contained around 150, 29 and 61 TCR-sequenced participants, respectively.

The CDR3 contains 14 residues, cysteine and phenylalanine counted. The retained sequence is limited to the CDR3, 42 bases, with the frame set at the first base. Deletion took 4 bases off V and 5 bases off J, with a span of 14 bases between the germline ends. From a lookup of the germline V gene, CDR1 and CDR2 are SQVTM and ANQGSEA. Study-level results and caveats: After two AZD1222 doses, both the breadth and the depth of spike-specific TCRs were significantly higher than at day 0 and than in MenACWY recipients. The vaccine-associated CD4 TCRs covered the entire spike protein, and the dominant responses fell in regions 160-218 and 743-854. Participants were mostly white British and included more females than males, and it was suggested by the authors that clonal diversity may have been underestimated. Because no day 14 peak-response samples were available, the repertoires could be characterized only after the peak T cell response. In the small 56-69-year group, the increase in depth fell short of significance, most likely because of low power. Epitopes outside the regions mutated in the B.1.351 and B.1.1.7 variants were reportedly recognized by nearly half of the unique spike-specific TCRs. Only a handful of AZD1222 recipients were SARS-CoV-2 seropositive at baseline, limiting conclusions about previously exposed vaccinees.

The sample's time point label, in plain terms: about 28 days (+/-7) after the second vaccine dose. Because spike-specific TCR depth and breadth did not differ between the two schedules, AZD1222 recipients who got a second dose at roughly 4 weeks were pooled with those who got a second dose at roughly 12 weeks. The vaccinee samples were drawn from two UK trials, COV001 and COV002, one of which was a single-blind randomized controlled phase 2/3 trial testing AZD1222 (ChAdOx1 nCoV-19) in healthy adults. For TCRbeta chain sequencing, PBMC samples were collected from trial participants at day 0 and at day 28 after the second dose. As regards this clone: It has no known antigen specificity. It has no much larger one-base neighbor in the sample; base qualities were not kept.

The CDR3 regions of human TCRbeta chains were subjected to immunosequencing. Concerning the study's data processing: TCRs in the repertoires were matched against a reference library of SARS-CoV-2-specific TCRs that had been generated with the MIRA antigen-specificity platform. Breadth was defined as the fraction of unique TCRs that were SARS-CoV-2-associated. Depth was defined as the fraction of total T cells that were SARS-CoV-2-associated. Using the MIRA data, each spike-specific TCR was mapped to the spike region that the TCR reacts to and placed in a CD4 or CD8 class. Log10-transformed breadth and depth values were compared by one-way ANOVA with Sidak's multiple comparisons tests. What TCRdb holds here is the immuneACCESS table cut down to in-frame rearrangements. Part of the clones is not present; checked against another copy, under half of the missing clones reflect an unresolved V gene, and the others are unexplained. From that table come the V and J calls and clone size; the DNA was used to work out D and trimming. For this sample there are 65,000 to 90,000 clones; 87% appear just once. Roughly 1.2% of the sample is held by the ten biggest clonotypes.

The material was peripheral blood, obtained 28 days after the second AZD1222 dose. The receptor comes from an adult who received the AZD1222 COVID-19 vaccine. In this chain, TRBV29-1 is recombined with TRBJ2-2; the D gene is perhaps TRBD2, from 6 matching bases. The CDR3 reads CSVAGTQPTGELFF. The DNA is as follows: TGCAGCGTTGCCGGGACTCAGCCTACCGGGGAGCTGTTTTTT.